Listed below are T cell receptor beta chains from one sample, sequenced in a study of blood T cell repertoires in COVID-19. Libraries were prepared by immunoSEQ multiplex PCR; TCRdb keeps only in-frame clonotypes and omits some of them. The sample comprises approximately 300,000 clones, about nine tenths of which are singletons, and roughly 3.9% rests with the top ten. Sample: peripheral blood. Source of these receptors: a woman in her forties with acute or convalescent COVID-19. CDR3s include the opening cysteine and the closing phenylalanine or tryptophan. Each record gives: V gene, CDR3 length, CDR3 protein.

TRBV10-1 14 CASSRVGTGEEQFF
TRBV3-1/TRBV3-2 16 CASSQGQASGANVLTF
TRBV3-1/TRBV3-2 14 CASSRADRSGGYTF
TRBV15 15 CATSRERGGWETQYF
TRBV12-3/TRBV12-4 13 CASRYRAGNTIYF
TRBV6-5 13 CASSWDSNSPLHF
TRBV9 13 CASSVDSVYGYTF
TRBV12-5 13 CASGFTHGTEAFF
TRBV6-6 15 CASSPAQGAYQPQHF
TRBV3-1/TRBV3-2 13 CASSQSDYYGYTF
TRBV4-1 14 CASSLGAVDYGYTF
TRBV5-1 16 CASSPANLRGGTEAFF
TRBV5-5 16 CASSFGLAANTGELFF
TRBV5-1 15 CASSWGRGLNTEAFF
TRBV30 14 CAWSEGTGVQPQHF
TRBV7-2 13 CASSLDRVQPQHF
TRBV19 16 CASSTTGSGGNQPQHF